This is a list of T cell receptor beta chains from one sample in a study of CD8 T cells in ankylosing spondylitis. TCRdb independently ran MiXCR on the 5' RACE reads; one entry per CDR3 protein. This sample has about 700,000 distinct CDR3 sequences, with around a fifth found just once. Sample: blood, either unsorted or a sorted T cell fraction (not recorded which). These receptor sequences come from a male donor with ankylosing spondylitis. The CDR3 runs from the conserved cysteine through the conserved F or W. The D gene is left open where the match is weak. A clone size is listed for some rows: how often the clone was seen (once, few, many), or a class if it is expanded.

V gene	clone size	J gene	D gene	CDR3 DNA	CDR3 protein
TRBV19	NA	TRBJ1-2	NA	TGTGCCAGTAGTATCTCACAGGTAGACTATGGCTACACCTTC	CASSISQVDYGYTF
TRBV20-1	many	TRBJ1-1	NA	TGCAGTGCTAGGCACGAAGCTGAAGCTTTCTTT	CSARHEAEAFF
TRBV28	NA	TRBJ2-7	TRBD1	TGTGCCAGCAGTTTTGGATCGGGACAGGGGACCTACGAGCAGTACTTC	CASSFGSGQGTYEQYF
TRBV7-8	NA	TRBJ1-1	NA	TGTGCCAGCAGCTCCGTTTCTGGGATGAACACTGAAGCTTTCTTT	CASSSVSGMNTEAFF
TRBV5-1	few	TRBJ1-5	NA	TGCGCCAGCAGCTTGGTGGCAGGGGTGTACCAGCCCCAGCATTTT	CASSLVAGVYQPQHF
TRBV11-2	NA	TRBJ2-3	TRBD2	TGTGCCAGCAGCCGGACTAGCGGGAGATTCACAGATACGCAGTATTTT	CASSRTSGRFTDTQYF
TRBV7-3	NA	TRBJ2-3	TRBD2	TGTGCCAGCAGCCAGGGACTAGCGGCGGGGACGCAGTATTTT	CASSQGLAAGTQYF
TRBV12-3/TRBV12-4	NA	TRBJ1-2	NA	TGTGCCAGCAGTTTAGGCCTACGCTACACCTTC	CASSLGLRYTF
TRBV4-1	few	TRBJ2-6	TRBD2	TGCGCCAGCAGCCCGACTAGCGGGAACTCTGGGGCCAACGTCCTGACTTTC	CASSPTSGNSGANVLTF
TRBV20-1	few	TRBJ2-7	TRBD1	TGCAGTGCTCCGACAGGGTTGGAGCAGTACTTC	CSAPTGLEQYF
TRBV6-1	NA	TRBJ2-4	TRBD1	TGTGCCAGCAGCGGTCAGGGGGCCCCCAAAAACATTCAGTACTTC	CASSGQGAPKNIQYF
TRBV5-1	few	TRBJ2-6	NA	TGCGCCAGCGGCCGGGACTCTAACTCTGGGGCCAACGTCCTGACTTTC	CASGRDSNSGANVLTF
TRBV7-3	few	TRBJ2-2	TRBD1	TGTGCCAGCAGCACACAGGGGGCCACCGGGGAGCTGTTTTTT	CASSTQGATGELFF
TRBV5-4	NA	TRBJ1-1	NA	TGTGCCAGCACCCTCCGGGGGGGACTGAACACTGAAGCTTTCTTT	CASTLRGGLNTEAFF
TRBV29-1	few	TRBJ2-1	NA	TGCAGCGTCTCCAAACAGGGTTGGGATGAGCAGTTCTTC	CSVSKQGWDEQFF
TRBV7-9	few	TRBJ2-1	TRBD2	TGTGCCAGCATTTTAGCGGGGGGCCCCTACAATGAGCAGTTCTTC	CASILAGGPYNEQFF
TRBV6-5	NA	TRBJ1-5	NA	TGTGCCAGCAGTTACCCGACAGACCACAATCAGCCCCAGCATTTT	CASSYPTDHNQPQHF
TRBV29-1	few	TRBJ2-5	NA	TGCAGCGTTTTTTTGGTCTCAGAGACCCAGTACTTC	CSVFLVSETQYF
TRBV12-3/TRBV12-4	NA	TRBJ2-5	TRBD2	TGTGCCAGCAGTTCCCAAGGACTAGTATGGGAGACCCAGTACTTC	CASSSQGLVWETQYF
TRBV20-1	NA	TRBJ2-7	TRBD1	TGCAGTGCTAGAGACGGACAGGGATACGAGCAGTACTTC	CSARDGQGYEQYF
TRBV19	NA	TRBJ1-5	NA	TGTGCCAGTAGTGCCCGGTCCGGGCCATTAAATCAGCCCCAGCATTTT	CASSARSGPLNQPQHF
TRBV15	few	TRBJ2-7	NA	TGTGCCACCAGCAGGGACCCCTCGGGCGAGCAGTACTTC	CATSRDPSGEQYF
TRBV5-8	NA	TRBJ1-4	NA	TGTGCCAGCGGGTATAATGAAAAACTGTTTTTT	CASGYNEKLFF
TRBV2	few	TRBJ2-2	NA	TGTGCCAGCAGGGGACTGCCCTCGAGGGAGCTGTTTTTT	CASRGLPSRELFF
TRBV12-3/TRBV12-4	many	TRBJ2-1	NA	TGTGCCAGCAGCCGACAGGCCCCCGGGGTGTTCTTC	CASSRQAPGVFF
TRBV6-2/TRBV6-3	NA	TRBJ2-5	TRBD1	TGTGCCAGCAGTTACATCCAACAGGGGTCGGAGACCCAGTACTTC	CASSYIQQGSETQYF
TRBV5-1	NA	TRBJ2-1	TRBD2	TGCGCCAGCAGCTTTGTCGGGGGGGGAGTGAATGAGCAGTTCTTC	CASSFVGGGVNEQFF
TRBV28	NA	TRBJ2-7	NA	TGTGCCAGCTCGGGGCAGGGGATCGGCGGGAGCTCCTACGAGCAGTACTTC	CASSGQGIGGSSYEQYF
TRBV6-5	NA	TRBJ2-7	TRBD1	TGTGCCAGCAGTTACGGCCCCGGACAGGGGTACGAGCAGTACTTC	CASSYGPGQGYEQYF
TRBV2	NA	TRBJ1-1	NA	TGTGCCAGCAGTGTCGGGGTAGTGTTACGGACTGAAGCTTTCTTT	CASSVGVVLRTEAFF
TRBV7-2	NA	TRBJ2-7	NA	TGTGCCAGCAGCTTAGAGGGGGGCGGCGAGCAGTACTTC	CASSLEGGGEQYF
TRBV20-1	many	TRBJ2-1	NA	TGCAGTGCTAGAGACGTAGCCTATGAGCAGTTCTTC	CSARDVAYEQFF
TRBV6-5	NA	TRBJ2-7	TRBD2	TGTGCCAGCAGTTATCGGCTAGCGGGAGGCCTCGGCGAGCAGTACTTC	CASSYRLAGGLGEQYF
TRBV18	few	TRBJ1-6	NA	TGTGCCAGCTCACCAAGTATCGATTCACCCCTCCACTTT	CASSPSIDSPLHF
TRBV30	many	TRBJ1-1	NA	TGTGCCTGGAGTTGGGGTTCTGAAGCTTTCTTT	CAWSWGSEAFF
TRBV20-1	NA	TRBJ1-1	NA	TGCAGTGCTAGACCCCTTTTGGAAGCTTTCTTT	CSARPLLEAFF
TRBV27	NA	TRBJ2-5	TRBD2	TGTGCCAGCAGTTGGACTAGCGGGAGTGAGACCCAGTACTTC	CASSWTSGSETQYF
TRBV6-2/TRBV6-3	few	TRBJ2-5	TRBD1	TGTGCCAGCAGTTACGCGGTAACAGGGGTTCAAGAGACCCAGTACTTC	CASSYAVTGVQETQYF
TRBV6-1	NA	TRBJ1-1	NA	TGTGCCAGCAAGCAGCTGGTCTGGGGGGAAAACACTGAAGCTTTCTTT	CASKQLVWGENTEAFF
TRBV4-2	few	TRBJ2-2	NA	TGTGCCAGCAGCCACTCCGGGACCACAGGCTCCGGGGAGCTGTTTTTT	CASSHSGTTGSGELFF
TRBV5-1	few	TRBJ2-3	NA	TGCGCCAGCAGTCGCTTGGAACCCCCAGATACGCAGTATTTT	CASSRLEPPDTQYF
TRBV30	NA	TRBJ2-7	TRBD1	TGTGCCTGGAGTGGAGGGGGCGACGAGCAGTACTTC	CAWSGGGDEQYF
TRBV6-5	NA	TRBJ2-3	TRBD2	TGTGCCAGCAGTTACGACAGACTAGCGGCTAGCACAGATACGCAGTATTTT	CASSYDRLAASTDTQYF
TRBV12-3/TRBV12-4	few	TRBJ1-2	NA	TGTGCCAGCAGTGTCACAGGGACCTATGGCTACACCTTC	CASSVTGTYGYTF
TRBV12-3/TRBV12-4	NA	TRBJ2-7	TRBD1	TGTGCCAGCAGTTATAGGACAGGCCTATCCTACGAGCAGTACTTC	CASSYRTGLSYEQYF
TRBV14	NA	TRBJ2-5	TRBD2	TGTGCCAGCAGCCAACCAGGGACTAGCGGATTCCAAGAGACCCAGTACTTC	CASSQPGTSGFQETQYF
TRBV4-1	few	TRBJ2-7	TRBD1	TGCGCCAGCAGCCAGACAGGGTTATACGAGCAGTACTTC	CASSQTGLYEQYF
TRBV27	NA	TRBJ2-1	TRBD2	TGTGCCAGCAGTTTAAGCCTAGCGGGAGGGGGCAATGAGCAGTTCTTC	CASSLSLAGGGNEQFF
TRBV5-5	few	TRBJ1-6	NA	TGTGCCAGCAGCGCCAGAGAAAACTATAATTCACCCCTCCACTTT	CASSARENYNSPLHF